Below are 20 T cell receptor beta chains sequenced from a single sample in a study of blood T cells in healthy people across ages. Using a J-beta primer mix together with a sample-barcoded 5' primer, a second PCR was run for roughly 6 to 12 cycles. Each CDR3 protein is one row after TCRdb ran MiXCR on the 5' RACE reads. The data show fewer than 900,000 distinct CDR3 sequences, roughly 44% seen once. The specimen sequenced was blood. All receptors come from a woman aged 60-75 years in good health.

The J gene is TRBJ2-5, the V gene TRBV3-1, with D possibly TRBD2 on 6 matching bases. The ends were cut back, 3 bases at V and 5 bases at J, with 10 bases in the middle. The CDR3 extends over 13 amino acids. CDR1 and CDR2 (germline): LGHDT, YNNKEL (reference sequence). The CDR3 spells CASSQTRRETQYF. CDR3 nucleotide sequence: TGTGCCAGCAGCCAGACTAGACGCGAGACCCAGTACTTC.

V gene TRBV6-6 combines with J gene TRBJ2-7, with D unresolved. Germline V gene lookup returns CDR1 MNHNY and CDR2 SVGAGI (reference sequence). The CDR3 is 14 amino acids. Trimming took off 1 base at V and 3 bases at J, with 10 bases between the two ends. CDR3 sequence reads: CASSYFPPDYEQYF. The DNA for the CDR3 is TGTGCCAGCAGTTACTTTCCTCCCGACTACGAGCAGTACTTC.

This chain links TRBV28 with TRBJ2-2; 7 bases map to TRBD1. Unmatched junction bases numbered 3, after V lost 10 bases and J lost 4 bases. CDR3 length: 12 residues. Germline CDR1 reads MDHEN; CDR2 reads SYDVKM. CDR3 sequence: CAIHRGTGELFF. The CDR3 bases are TGTGCCATTCACAGGGGCACCGGGGAGCTGTTTTTT.

This chain joins TRBV12-3 or TRBV12-4 and TRBJ2-7; 8 bases agree with TRBD1. The CDR3 runs to 14 residues. V lost 6 bases and J lost 2; bases outside the gene matches: 6. This CDR3 is CASRKQGGTYEQYF. The CDR3, as DNA: TGTGCCAGCAGGAAACAGGGGGGCACCTACGAGCAGTACTTC.

This clonotype came up many times. The J gene is TRBJ2-3, the V gene TRBV7-9, with TRBD2 matching 10 bases. Germline CDR1 is SEHNR and CDR2 is FQNEAQ (reference sequence). The CDR3 extends over 17 amino acids. Trimming at V came to 3 bases and at J to 2 bases, leaving 8 bases not matched to a gene. CDR3 coding DNA: TGTGCCAGCAGCTTGCGGGGGACTAGCGCCGACACAGATACGCAGTATTTT. Translation: CASSLRGTSADTDTQYF.

V and J are TRBV7-2 and TRBJ2-5, with 10 bases matching TRBD2. From germline, CDR1 is SGHTA and CDR2 FQGNSA. CDR3 size: 15 residues. V trimming: 5 bases; J trimming: 7 bases; junction bases outside the gene matches: 10. Here the CDR3 reads CASSRAASGSWTQYF. The CDR3 DNA sequence: TGTGCCAGCAGCAGGGCAGCTAGCGGGAGTTGGACCCAGTACTTC.

V gene TRBV7-2 combines with J gene TRBJ2-1; the D gene is possibly TRBD2 (5 bases). There are 15 residues in the CDR3. Per germline, CDR1 SGHTA and CDR2 FQGNSA. The V end lost 4 bases, the J end lost 6 bases, and 16 bases lay between the germline ends. CDR3 region: CASSSSGSPLNEQFF. Written as DNA, the CDR3 is TGTGCCAGCAGCTCCAGCGGCAGCCCCCTCAATGAGCAGTTCTTC.

The chain recombines TRBV7-2 with TRBJ2-3; possibly TRBD2 for D (5 bases). The CDR3 consists of 13 residues. Trimming cost V 4 bases and J 2 bases, with 7 bases left between them. Germline V CDR1 and CDR2: SGHTA, FQGNSA. The CDR3 is CASSSGITDTQYF. CDR3 bases: TGTGCCAGCAGCTCCGGGATCACAGATACGCAGTATTTT.

This clonotype was seen more than once but under ten times. The genes are TRBV28 and TRBJ2-1, with D perhaps TRBD2 (6 bases). The CDR3 sequence is 19 residues long. Germline lookup yields CDR1 MDHEN and CDR2 SYDVKM. V was pared by 6 bases and J by 2 bases, with 26 bases between. CDR3 DNA sequence: TGTGCCAGCAGAATCGGAGGGGCGGGACCCTCGTCCCCCTACAATGAGCAGTTCTTC. This gives the protein CASRIGGAGPSSPYNEQFF. The whole variable domain, remainder taken from reference TRBV28 and TRBJ2-1, is DVKVTQSSRYLVKRTGEKVFLECVQDMDHENMFWYRQDPGLGLRLIYFSYDVKMKEKGDIPEGYSVSREKKERFSLILESASTNQTSMYLCASRIGGAGPSSPYNEQFFGPGTRLTVL.

Note on this clonotype: A much larger clone lies a single base off, so this may be a read error. The CDR3 here is CASSKEAQYF. CDR3 nucleotide sequence: TGTGCCAGCAGCAAAGAGGCCCAGTACTTC. This chain joins TRBV21-1 and TRBJ2-5. TRBV21-1 is reported as a pseudogene. This CDR3 is built from 10 residues.

The genes are TRBV5-1 and TRBJ2-1; TRBD2 is a possible D gene (5 bases). Germline V gene data show CDR1 as SGHRS and CDR2 as YFSETQ. The V and J ends lost 3 bases and 2 bases respectively, with 12 bases between them. The CDR3 contains 15 residues. This CDR3 reads CASSSRERTYNEQFF. CDR3 nucleotide sequence: TGCGCCAGCAGCTCCCGGGAAAGGACCTACAATGAGCAGTTCTTC.

This clonotype has only a few counts. The chain recombines TRBV5-8 with TRBJ2-2, with D possibly being TRBD2 (6 bases). Germline-derived CDR1 and CDR2 are SGHTS and YDEGEE. The length of the CDR3 is 16 residues. Trimming took 4 bases from V and 5 from J, leaving 18 bases between them. The CDR3 loop reads CASSRERGVVTGELFF. The CDR3 DNA follows: TGTGCCAGCAGCCGGGAACGCGGGGTAGTAACCGGGGAGCTGTTTTTT.

The rearrangement links TRBV29-1 to TRBJ1-5, with TRBD1 matching 7 bases. CDR1 and CDR2 (germline): SQVTM, ANQGSEA. J was trimmed by 4 bases and V by 5 bases; bases with no gene match: 5. This CDR3 has 13 amino acids. The CDR3 DNA is TGCAGCGTTCTGACAGGGACAAATCAGCCCCAGCATTTT. Protein sequence: CSVLTGTNQPQHF.

This clonotype was detected only once. A much larger clonotype is one base distant, so this may be a read error. The chain employs TRBV3-1 and TRBJ2-1; TRBD1 might be the D (6 bases). CDR1 and CDR2 from the germline V gene are LGHDT and YNNKEL (reference sequence). The CDR3 runs 17 residues. V dropped 1 base and J dropped 4 bases, with 17 bases sitting between them. The CDR3 protein is CASSQGLVRQGYNEQFF. CDR3 coding DNA: TGTGCCAGCAGCCAAGGACTTGTACGGCAGGGGTACAATGAGCAGTTCTTC.

The chain carries TRBV6-1 and TRBJ2-3; 9 nucleotides agree with TRBD2. CDR1 MNHNS and CDR2 SASEGT come from the germline V gene. The V gene end was trimmed by 6 bases and the J gene end by 2 bases; junction bases not matched to a gene: 3. This CDR3 has 14 residues. The CDR3 bases are TGTGCCAGCAGGGAGCGGGGGGACACAGATACGCAGTATTTT. Translated, it gives CASRERGDTDTQYF.

The V and J genes are TRBV9 and TRBJ2-1; 9 bases agree with TRBD1. Gene TRBJ2-7 matches the end of the DNA better, so the J call may be wrong. CDR3 length equals 16 residues. The germline V gene has CDR1 SGDLS and CDR2 YYNGEE. The CDR3: CASSGPGTGTYNEQYF. DNA of the CDR3: TGTGCCAGCAGCGGACCCGGGACAGGGACCTACAATGAGCAGTACTTC.

The V and J genes are TRBV7-2 and TRBJ2-2, with TRBD2 matching over 10 bases. CDR3 length equals 16 residues. V dropped 6 bases and J dropped 2; count of bases not matched to a gene: 6. The V gene's germline CDR1 is SGHTA and CDR2 FQGNSA. The chain's CDR3 is CASRRSGRANTGELFF. The CDR3 nucleotides are TGTGCCAGCAGAAGAAGCGGGAGGGCAAACACCGGGGAGCTGTTTTTT. The full variable domain, completed using reference TRBV7-2 and TRBJ2-2, is GAGVSQSPSNKVTEKGKDVELRCDPISGHTALYWYRQSLGQGLEFLIYFQGNSAPDKSGLPSDRFSAERTGGSVSTLTIQRTQQEDSAVYLCASRRSGRANTGELFFGEGSRLTVL.

This rearrangement joins TRBV5-1 to TRBJ2-1, with D perhaps TRBD2 (6 bases). Per germline, CDR1 SGHRS and CDR2 YFSETQ. This CDR3 is built from 15 residues. The V end lost 2 bases, the J end lost 5 bases, and 14 bases lay between the germline ends. The CDR3 region is CASSLSGTSNNEQFF. The CDR3, as DNA: TGCGCCAGCAGCTTATCCGGGACTTCCAACAATGAGCAGTTCTTC.

The chain joins TRBV20-1 to TRBJ2-5, with D perhaps TRBD1 (6 bases). TRBJ2-7 explains the end of the DNA better; the J call may be wrong. Germline values: CDR1 DFQATT, CDR2 SNEGSKA (reference sequence). The CDR3 sequence is 14 residues long. The CDR3 sequence: CSANRPGHRYEQYF. DNA of the CDR3: TGCAGTGCTAACCGTCCGGGACACCGTTACGAGCAGTACTTC.

The V gene is TRBV7-9, the J gene TRBJ1-2; D might be TRBD1 (5 bases). V lost 1 base, J lost 5 bases, and 11 bases lay in between. CDR1 is SEHNR and CDR2 is FQNEAQ in the germline V gene (reference sequence). The CDR3 totals 14 residues. The CDR3 nucleotides are TGTGCCAGCAGCTTAGGGCAGACAGAGTATGGCTACACCTTC. It encodes CASSLGQTEYGYTF.